Included here is one TCR beta chain sequence, with context. The CDR3 is 14 residues long. From germline, CDR1 is SGDLS and CDR2 YYNGEE. J lost 2 bases, V lost 3 bases, and 3 bases had no gene match. TCRdb redid the calling of the 5' RACE reads with MiXCR, one entry per CDR3 protein. The sample holds under 600,000 distinct CDR3 sequences; less than 25% are singletons and the top ten take roughly 8.1%. The data are from a study of T-cell memory formation after mild COVID-19. The chain combines TRBV9 with TRBJ2-7; 9 positions match TRBD1. Sample: PBMCs or a T cell subset sorted from them (not recorded which). The sequence was obtained from an adult woman who had mild COVID-19 (a few samples of this study predate the infection). Cell type and time point are not known. The CDR3 loop is CASSAGQGTYEQYF. CDR3 coding DNA: TGTGCCAGCAGCGCCGGACAGGGGACCTACGAGCAGTACTTC.